The T cell receptor beta chain under discussion was sequenced for a study of shared clonotypes between healthy human individuals (dated by TCRdb to 2018 to 2021). The study in broad terms: A few men and a couple of women, aged 18 to 49 years, made up the cohort. The study deeply sequenced blood TCR repertoires of about 5 healthy adults to estimate repertoire size and the extent of clonotype sharing between individuals. To increase sequencing depth and limit assay-specific biases, TCR repertoire library preparation and sequencing were carried out by different laboratories using diverse techniques. Per donor, leukapheresis produced somewhere between about 0.94 and 8.9 billion PBMCs.

The donors were healthy, HIV-negative adults who had no recently reported acute infections or vaccinations. Only Caucasian adults living in Nashville, Tennessee, USA were represented among the donors. For unsorted samples, approximately 84 million PBMCs were counted, and genomic DNA was extracted using the QIAamp DNA Blood Mini kit. After blood collection by leukapheresis, PBMCs were isolated using Ficoll-Histopaque density gradient centrifugation and then cryopreserved in the vapor phase of liquid nitrogen. The paper's findings and limits, for the study overall: Only blood was sampled, and tissue TCR repertoires likely differ from those in blood. The small number of donors limited the genetic and exposure-history diversity represented. Pairwise subsampling indicated that sequencing depth was expected to affect the degree of clonotype sharing among donors.

Using the deep immunoSEQ assay, multiplex PCR amplified TCR CDR3 regions from genomic DNA. Genomic DNA extracted from each cell subset was distributed evenly over all wells of several immunoSEQ 96-well plates, and each plate served as one replicate. For unsorted PBMC, approximately 0.3 ug genomic DNA, equal to 25,000 to 35,000 T cell genomes, was loaded into each replicate PCR. Ten immunoSEQ deep assay plates were used to sequence unsorted PBMC genomic DNA. Purified libraries were measured with a Qubit 3.0 fluorometer, size-checked on a Bioanalyzer 2100, and measured again with the KAPA Library Quantification kit. Every immunoSEQ 96-well plate was sequenced on a dedicated single-read 150-cycle Illumina NextSeq 550 flow cell. In the source study's methods: Because the immunoSEQ output included only junctional sequences and no quality scores, the filtering could not be the same as the filtering used for full-length reads. Sequences were annotated with PyIR, a Python wrapper for IgBLAST v1.9, and V/J genes and CDR3 were assigned using IMGT germline references. Reads with weak V/J assignments (E-value above 1e-6), missing CDR3, stop codons, out-of-frame junctions, or ambiguous translated residues were removed. V3J clonotypes were defined by identical inferred V gene, J gene, and CDR3 amino acid sequence. Percentage overlap between repertoires was computed as shared unique clonotypes divided by the size of the smaller repertoire. Repertoire richness was assessed with RTK rarefaction, the Chao1 estimator, and Recon v2.1 estimates of unobserved clonotypes. TCRdb re-hosts the immuneACCESS table, in-frame sequences only. Its copies lack some clones; in the studies checked, an unresolved V gene accounts for under half of them, and the cause for the rest is not known. D and trimming were read from the DNA, whereas the V and J calls and clone size are those reported in that table. This sample gives 500,000 to 650,000 clones in total; about 80% of them show up just once. The ten most abundant clones make up approximately 12% of the sample.

V loses 8 bases of germline sequence and J loses 6 bases, and the interval between the two ends is 15 bases. In the germline V gene (reference sequence), CDR1 corresponds to MNHNY and CDR2 to SVGAGI. Counted from cysteine to phenylalanine, this CDR3 has 13 amino acids. Only CDR3 DNA remains: 39 bases, in frame from the first base. For this clone: Its antigen is not yet known. Base qualities are missing; no much larger clone stands one base away. Different DNA sequences within this sample yield the same CDR3.

This chain is built from TRBV6-6 and TRBJ2-3; a tentative D match to TRBD1 spans 5 bases. This sequence was found in a woman aged 40 to 50 in good health. Some clones in this sample may be carry-over from other donors' samples. Sequenced sample: PBMCs. The base sequence is TGTGCCAGCCGAGGTAGGGGCCGGGATACGCAGTATTTT. This is translated as CASRGRGRDTQYF.